Below, 29 T cell receptor beta chains from the same sample are listed, as sequenced in a study of regulatory T cells in long-lasting Graves disease. Researchers made TCR beta libraries by using iRepertoire HTBI primers and running Arm-PCR on CDR3 regions. TCRdb re-called the multiplex PCR reads through MiXCR, storing one row per CDR3 protein. The profile shows about 500,000 distinct CDR3 sequences, about a sixth of them singletons. Time point indicated: newly diagnosed GD, antithyroid drugs for less than 3 months. The TCR library used RNA extracted from PBMCs. Another study also made use of these data, one on T cells in Graves' hyperthyroidism and ophthalmopathy.

The source material was peripheral blood mononuclear cells (PBMCs), sampled at new diagnosis, from a patient treated with antithyroid drugs. These receptors all come from a man aged 35 to 55 with Graves disease.

This clonotype occurred many times. J is TRBJ2-3 and V is TRBV12-3 or TRBV12-4; TRBD2 agrees at 9 bases. The CDR3 is 15 amino acids. Unmatched junction bases numbered 3, after V lost 4 bases and J lost 1 base. The CDR3 DNA sequence: TGTGCCAGCAGTTACCAGCGGGGGGGCACAGATACGCAGTATTTT. Protein sequence: CASSYQRGGTDTQYF.

V usage is TRBV6-1 and J usage is TRBJ1-4; 9 nucleotides match TRBD1. The CDR3 is made up of 14 amino acids. With V trimmed by 5 bases and J by 5 bases, 3 bases remained unmatched. The germline gives CDR1 MNHNS, CDR2 SASEGT. The CDR3 sequence: CASSRQGGNEKLFF. CDR3 coding DNA: TGTGCCAGCAGTAGACAGGGGGGGAATGAAAAACTGTTTTTT.

This clonotype was found a few times. J is TRBJ2-1 and V is TRBV7-8, with D perhaps TRBD2 (6 bases). The germline V gene has CDR1 SGHVS and CDR2 FQNEAQ. The CDR3 sequence is 16 residues long. The ends were cut back, 0 bases at V and 5 bases at J, with 14 bases in the middle. As DNA, the CDR3 is TGTGCCAGCAGCTTAGCCCTGACTAGACTAAACAATGAGCAGTTCTTC. Protein sequence: CASSLALTRLNNEQFF.

This clonotype was counted many times. This chain connects TRBV3-1 to TRBJ2-3; D uncertain. Germline lookup yields CDR1 LGHDT and CDR2 YNNKEL (reference sequence). The CDR3 covers 13 residues. The ends were cut back, 1 base at V and 0 bases at J, with 2 bases in the middle. The CDR3 region is CASSQVSTDTQYF. The CDR3 nucleotides are TGTGCCAGCAGCCAAGTTAGCACAGATACGCAGTATTTT.

This clonotype was seen repeatedly, ten times or more. V is TRBV10-3 and J is TRBJ2-1, with TRBD2 matching over 8 bases. After removal of 2 bases from V and 9 bases from J, the junction contained 9 bases not matched to a gene. CDR1 is ENHRY, CDR2 SYGVKD, per germline. The CDR3 is made up of 15 amino acids. The CDR3: CAISEREGRGGEQFF. CDR3 DNA: TGTGCCATCAGTGAGCGGGAGGGCCGTGGTGGTGAGCAGTTCTTC.

The V gene is TRBV12-3 or TRBV12-4, the J gene TRBJ2-1; 13 bases are a match to TRBD2. The CDR3 contains 15 residues. V was clipped by 4 bases and J by 15 bases; unmatched bases: 12. The CDR3 is CASSSIQGLAGRLFF. The CDR3 DNA reads TGTGCCAGCAGTTCAATACAGGGACTAGCGGGAAGGCTGTTCTTC.

This clonotype was counted many times. V usage is TRBV7-2 and J usage is TRBJ2-7; TRBD1 matches 9 bases. CDR3 size: 14 residues. Germline V gene sequence: CDR1 SGHTA, CDR2 FQGNSA. The trim removed 4 bases at V and 6 bases at J, leaving 7 bases unmatched. DNA for the CDR3: TGTGCCAGCAGCTCCGGGACAGGGAGGTCCGAGCAGTACTTC. It translates to CASSSGTGRSEQYF.

On this clonotype itself: At one end the junction does not follow the germline gene, possibly because of a read error. V gene TRBV9 combines with J gene TRBJ2-1, with D perhaps being TRBD1 or TRBD2 (6 bases each). Looked up from germline, CDR1 is SGDLS and CDR2 is YYNGEE. The CDR3 has 18 amino acids. CDR3 region: CAGSVRGTGGGQYNEQFF. CDR3 DNA sequence: TGTGCCGGCAGCGTAAGGGGGACCGGGGGTGGCCAATACAATGAGCAGTTCTTC.

A few counts support this clonotype. The chain combines TRBV20-1 with TRBJ2-3, with D possibly TRBD2 on 6 matching bases. Trimming stripped 5 bases from V and 4 bases from J, with 16 bases between. The CDR3 contains 14 residues. The germline V gene encodes CDR1 DFQATT and CDR2 SNEGSKA (reference sequence). CDR3 nucleotides: TGCAGTGCTGGGAGGCCGGCTAGCGCAGATACGCAGTATTTT. This translates into CSAGRPASADTQYF.

The table lists this clonotype with many counts. The rearrangement uses TRBV6-2 or TRBV6-3 and TRBJ2-7; 7 bases fit TRBD2. The junction had 6 bases not matched to a gene; V was cut back by 2 bases and J by 5 bases. This CDR3 has 14 amino acids. CDR1 is MNHEY and CDR2 is SVGEGT in the germline V gene. The CDR3 here is CASSYGLDRDEQYF. In nucleotides, the CDR3 is TGTGCCAGCAGTTACGGACTAGATCGGGACGAGCAGTACTTC.

At least ten counts were recorded for this clonotype. The chain combines TRBV7-9 with TRBJ2-2, with 8 bases that match TRBD2. Germline CDR1 is SEHNR and CDR2 is FQNEAQ (reference sequence). The ends lost 3 bases at V and 2 bases at J; junction bases unmatched: 8. The CDR3 has 17 amino acids. CDR3: CASSFPERETNTGELFF. The CDR3 DNA reads as TGTGCCAGCAGCTTCCCCGAGCGGGAGACCAACACCGGGGAGCTGTTTTTT.

Comment on this clonotype: One end of the junction varies from germline; a read error may be responsible. This chain links TRBV9 with TRBJ1-5; D possibly corresponds to TRBD1 (5 bases). Germline CDR1 is SGDLS and CDR2 is YYNGEE. The CDR3 has 16 amino acids. DNA of the CDR3: TGTGCCAGCAGCAGAGATGGGGGTTTACGCAATCAGCCCCAACATTTT. As protein: CASSRDGGLRNQPQHF.

The chain has TRBV7-9 and TRBJ2-3; 8 bases align to TRBD1. The V segment lost 3 bases and the J segment 2 bases; nucleotides outside the gene matches: 4. The CDR3 has 15 amino acids. Germline assignment: CDR1 SEHNR and CDR2 FQNEAQ (reference sequence). The CDR3: CASSLVGQDTDTQYF. CDR3 nucleotide sequence: TGTGCCAGCAGCTTGGTGGGACAGGACACAGATACGCAGTATTTT.

This clonotype was observed many times. The chain carries TRBV11-2 and TRBJ2-2; 11 nucleotides agree with TRBD2. The CDR3 spans 18 residues. CDR1 is SGHAT and CDR2 is FQNNGV in the germline V gene. With V trimmed by 7 bases and J by 4 bases, 14 bases remained unmatched. In DNA, the CDR3 is TGTGCCAGCAATCTTAGGGTGGACGGGACTAGCGGCACCGGGGAGCTGTTTTTT. Residues: CASNLRVDGTSGTGELFF.

Ten or more counts support this clonotype. CDR3 DNA: TGTGCCTGGGGGACGCGGTGGGCCCAGCATTTT. Translated: CAWGTRWAQHF. The gene calls are TRBV30 and TRBJ1-5, with D possibly TRBD1 on 5 matching bases. Germline CDR1 is GTSNPN and CDR2 is SVGIG (reference sequence). The length of the CDR3 is 11 residues. Trimming left V 5 bases short and J 11 bases short, with 13 bases between.

There are many counts of this clonotype. This chain uses TRBV3-1 with TRBJ2-7; TRBD1 matches at 7 bases. The germline CDR1 and CDR2 sequences are LGHDT and YNNKEL (reference sequence). Losses at the gene ends were 3 bases for V and 0 bases for J; bases not matched to a gene: 2. CDR3 size: 14 residues. CDR3 residues: CASSHRDSSYEQYF. In DNA, the CDR3 is TGTGCCAGCAGCCACCGGGACAGCTCCTACGAGCAGTACTTC.

This clonotype was detected many times. The genes are TRBV5-1 and TRBJ2-7; 8 nucleotides agree with TRBD2. J gave up 3 bases and V 4 bases, and 6 bases lay outside the gene matches. The CDR3 totals 14 residues. Germline V CDR1 and CDR2: SGHRS, YFSETQ. CDR3 sequence (DNA): TGCGCCAGCAGCACGAGCGGGAGCCTCTACGAGCAGTACTTC. It encodes CASSTSGSLYEQYF.

This clonotype was observed a handful of times. One end of the junction fails to match germline, which may point to a read error. The chain is built from TRBV7-9 and TRBJ2-3; 10 bases are a match to TRBD2. Germline assignment: CDR1 SEHNR and CDR2 FQNEAQ (reference sequence). CDR3 length: 17 amino acids. In DNA form, the CDR3 reads TGTGCCAGCAGCTCCGGACTAGCGGAGAGTAGCACAGATACGCGGTATTTT. Translating it yields CASSSGLAESSTDTRYF.

The V and J genes are TRBV24-1 and TRBJ2-1, with TRBD2 identical over 7 bases. Germline lookup yields CDR1 KGHDR and CDR2 SFDVKD. The V and J ends lost 3 bases and 7 bases, in that order; junction bases with no gene match: 5. The CDR3 is 14 residues long. This chain's CDR3 is CATSDQGGRNEQFF. The CDR3 bases are TGTGCCACCAGTGATCAGGGAGGGCGGAATGAGCAGTTCTTC.

The chain couples TRBV5-1 to TRBJ2-6; D is perhaps TRBD1 (6 bases). Germline-derived CDR1 and CDR2 are SGHRS and YFSETQ. The CDR3 runs 16 residues. Trimming pared 3 bases from V and 0 bases from J, leaving 10 bases between. In DNA, the CDR3 is TGCGCCAGCAGCTGGACAGCTGGCTCTGGGGCCAACGTCCTGACTTTC. It is translated as CASSWTAGSGANVLTF.

This clonotype was picked up a small number of times. The chain recombines TRBV29-1 with TRBJ2-7; either TRBD1 or TRBD2 may supply D (5 bases each). V lost 3 bases and J lost 7, with 10 bases in between. Germline V gene lookup returns CDR1 SQVTM and CDR2 ANQGSEA. The CDR3 contains 11 residues. Here the CDR3 DNA reads TGCAGCGTTGATCATTGGGGGGAGCAGTACTTC. Its protein is CSVDHWGEQYF.

This clonotype came up a few times. This chain links TRBV28 with TRBJ2-7, with 8 positions matching TRBD1. From germline, CDR1 is MDHEN and CDR2 SYDVKM. CDR3 length: 15 residues. The V and J ends lost 3 bases and 7 bases, in that order; junction bases with no gene match: 11. In nucleotides, the CDR3 is TGTGCCAGCAGTTTTATCCAGGGGGCTCCCCGGGAGCAGTACTTC. Translation: CASSFIQGAPREQYF.

The table lists this clonotype with many counts. The J gene is TRBJ1-5, the V gene TRBV28; D is perhaps TRBD1 (6 bases). Germline V CDR1 and CDR2: MDHEN, SYDVKM. Deletions cut 5 bases from V and 6 bases from J, with 14 bases between. The CDR3 contains 14 residues. CDR3 bases: TGTGCCAGCAGTCCCGGGACATTCGGTCAGCCCCAGCATTTT. As protein: CASSPGTFGQPQHF.

This clonotype was detected ten times or more. The chain joins TRBV28 to TRBJ1-2, with TRBD1 matching over 11 bases. The CDR3 is 15 residues long. V trimming: 6 bases; J trimming: 4 bases; junction bases outside the gene matches: 7. The germline gives CDR1 MDHEN, CDR2 SYDVKM. The DNA for the CDR3 is TGTGCCAGCAGGGGGACAGGGGGAAGTATCTATGGCTACACCTTC. Encoded protein: CASRGTGGSIYGYTF.

This clonotype has just a few counts. The chain uses TRBV6-1 and TRBJ2-1; D might be TRBD1 (5 bases). Germline CDR1 is MNHNS and CDR2 is SASEGT. This CDR3 is built from 17 residues. V dropped 4 bases and J dropped 0 bases, with 16 bases sitting between them. The CDR3 DNA reads as TGTGCCAGCAGTGGGGATTTAGACAGAAGCTCCTACAATGAGCAGTTCTTC. This codes for CASSGDLDRSSYNEQFF.

This rearrangement joins TRBV7-9 to TRBJ1-6; TRBD1 agrees at 12 bases. CDR3 length equals 15 residues. The ends lost 5 bases at V and 10 bases at J; junction bases unmatched: 6. Germline V lookup: CDR1 SEHNR, CDR2 FQNEAQ (reference sequence). CDR3: CASSEGQGARSPLHF. CDR3 bases: TGTGCCAGCAGCGAGGGACAGGGGGCGCGGTCACCCCTCCACTTT. Using reference TRBV7-9 and TRBJ1-6 for the parts outside the CDR3, the full variable domain is DTGVSQNPRHKITKRGQNVTFRCDPISEHNRLYWYRQTLGQGPEFLTYFQNEAQLEKSRLLSDRFSAERPKGSFSTLEIQRTEQGDSAMYLCASSEGQGARSPLHFGNGTRLTVT.

About this clonotype itself: This may arise from a read error, as a much more abundant clone is one base away. The CDR3 protein is CASGLITGGPPEAFF. Here the CDR3 DNA reads TGTGCTAGTGGTTTGATAACAGGGGGCCCCCCTGAAGCTTTCTTT. The chain is built from TRBV12-5 and TRBJ1-1; TRBD1 agrees at 9 bases. J lost 6 bases, V lost 2 bases, and 7 bases had no gene match. The CDR3 covers 15 residues. Per the germline V gene, CDR1 is LGHNT and CDR2 is FRNRAP.

The gene calls are TRBV9 and TRBJ2-3; TRBD2 aligns across 7 bases. Germline CDR1 is SGDLS and CDR2 is YYNGEE. V lost 3 bases, J lost 4 bases, and 2 bases stayed unmatched. There are 13 residues in the CDR3. The CDR3 region is CASSGGGADTQYF. The CDR3 DNA is TGTGCCAGCAGCGGGGGGGGGGCAGATACGCAGTATTTT.

Only a few counts were recorded for this clonotype. The chain has TRBV10-3 and TRBJ2-5; no clear D gene. This CDR3 has 13 residues. V shed 6 bases and J shed 4 bases, with 12 bases lying between them. Germline CDR1 and CDR2: ENHRY and SYGVKD. The CDR3: CAIRGQSAETQYF. CDR3 DNA sequence: TGTGCCATCAGAGGCCAGTCGGCAGAGACCCAGTACTTC.